Presented here are 13 T cell receptor beta chains from one specimen sequenced in a study of T cell responses to AZD1222 COVID-19 vaccine. Repertoires were generated with immunoSEQ multiplex PCR, while TCRdb's copy carries only in-frame clones and drops some. The sample records around 110,000 clones, 80% to 90% being singletons. The sample here was peripheral blood, taken on day 0 of AZD1222 vaccination. The receptors were sampled from an adult in good health.

This chain joins TRBV7-2 and TRBJ1-1, with 9 bases identical to TRBD1. With V trimmed by 5 bases and J by 2 bases, 3 bases remained unmatched. Germline lookup yields CDR1 SGHTA and CDR2 FQGNSA. This CDR3 region has 14 residues. CDR3: CASSPGQGNTEAFF. DNA for the CDR3: TGTGCCAGCAGCCCGGGACAGGGCAACACTGAAGCTTTCTTT.

The V and J genes are TRBV28 and TRBJ1-4, with 8 bases fitting TRBD1. The V gene end was trimmed by 4 bases and the J gene end by 8 bases; junction bases not matched to a gene: 9. Germline-derived CDR1 and CDR2 are MDHEN and SYDVKM. There are 15 residues in the CDR3. The CDR3: CASSYAGQGKEKLFF. The CDR3 bases are TGTGCCAGCAGTTACGCCGGACAGGGAAAGGAAAAACTGTTTTTT. The entire variable domain, with the rest obtained from reference TRBV28 and TRBJ1-4, is as follows: DVKVTQSSRYLVKRTGEKVFLECVQDMDHENMFWYRQDPGLGLRLIYFSYDVKMKEKGDIPEGYSVSREKKERFSLILESASTNQTSMYLCASSYAGQGKEKLFFGSGTQLSVL.

The chain joins TRBV9 to TRBJ1-2, with TRBD1 as a possible D gene (5 bases). Germline V CDR1 and CDR2: SGDLS, YYNGEE. Trimming stripped 0 bases from V and 1 base from J, with 13 bases between. The CDR3 length is 16 residues. The CDR3 loop reads CASSVGGTRGNYGYTF. Here the CDR3 DNA reads TGTGCCAGCAGCGTAGGAGGGACTCGGGGTAACTATGGCTACACCTTC.

As concerns this clone: Other nucleotide sequences from this sample produce the same CDR3. This chain joins TRBV20-1 and TRBJ2-5; D ambiguous. The CDR3 extends over 10 amino acids. Germline CDR1 DFQATT, CDR2 SNEGSKA (reference sequence). With 5 bases removed from V and 1 base from J, the gap between germline ends came to 2 bases. The CDR3 region has the DNA TGCAGTGCTTCCCAAGAGACCCAGTACTTC. This translates into CSASQETQYF.

V usage is TRBV6-4 and J usage is TRBJ2-5, with D unclear. CDR1 and CDR2 from the germline V gene are MRHNA and SNTAGT. V was shortened by 0 bases and J by 5 bases, with 10 bases between the two germline ends. The CDR3 contains 14 residues. Here the CDR3 reads CASSDSTPPETQYF. For the CDR3, the DNA is TGTGCCAGCAGTGACTCGACCCCGCCCGAGACCCAGTACTTC.

A single count supports this clone. The CDR3 coding sequence is TGTGCCAGCAGCTTTCAGGGGGCAGCTGGAAACACCATATATTTT. It encodes CASSFQGAAGNTIYF. This rearrangement joins TRBV7-2 to TRBJ1-3; 8 bases are a match to TRBD1. Germline CDR1 and CDR2: SGHTA and FQGNSA. After removal of 3 bases from V and 2 bases from J, the junction contained 3 bases not matched to a gene. This CDR3 region has 15 residues.

About this clone: It is unclear where the CDR3 begins or ends on the DNA, so no DNA is shown, and the CDR3 is as TCRdb lists it. The chain couples TRBV12-3 or TRBV12-4 to TRBJ2-1; no DNA check was done on the table's D call, TRBD2. The CDR3 has 12 amino acids, counting both end residues. CDR3 amino acids: CATSRVASGIFF.

V usage is TRBV5-1 and J usage is TRBJ2-1, with 11 nucleotides matching TRBD1. V was pared by 4 bases and J by 4 bases, with 7 bases of the junction left unmatched. Per the germline V gene, CDR1 is SGHRS and CDR2 is YFSETQ. The CDR3 is 16 amino acids. The CDR3 is CASSPAGTGGYNEQFF. The DNA for the CDR3 is TGCGCCAGCAGCCCCGCCGGGACAGGGGGGTACAATGAGCAGTTCTTC.

This clone was observed a few times. The chain recombines TRBV25-1 with TRBJ2-2, with D possibly being TRBD2 (5 bases). The CDR3 is made up of 14 amino acids. V was shortened by 4 bases and J by 8 bases, with 14 bases between the two germline ends. Germline V gene data show CDR1 as MGHDK and CDR2 as SYGVNS. The CDR3 region is CASSGLAGLGELFF. CDR3 nucleotides: TGTGCCAGCAGTGGCCTCGCGGGTTTAGGGGAGCTGTTTTTT.

This chain connects TRBV10-3 to TRBJ1-2; 10 nucleotides align to TRBD1. The germline CDR1 and CDR2 sequences are ENHRY and SYGVKD. The CDR3 has 14 amino acids. Unmatched junction bases numbered 3, after V lost 2 bases and J lost 6 bases. The CDR3 DNA follows: TGTGCCATCAGTGAGGGGACAGGGGACGATGGCTACACCTTC. Translating gives CAISEGTGDDGYTF.

The chain uses TRBV2 and TRBJ1-6; tentatively, D is TRBD1 (6 bases). Germline CDR1 and CDR2: SNHLY and FYNNEI. This CDR3 has 15 residues. Trimming stripped 7 bases from V and 10 bases from J, with 20 bases between. Written as DNA, the CDR3 is TGTGCCAGCATTACGGTCCCGGCACAGGGATCACCCCTCCACTTT. It encodes CASITVPAQGSPLHF.

The gene calls are TRBV5-1 and TRBJ2-2, with 8 nucleotides matching TRBD2. Germline V gene sequence: CDR1 SGHRS, CDR2 YFSETQ. V gave up 0 bases and J gave up 6 bases; unmatched junction bases: 1. The CDR3 length is 14 residues. The CDR3 DNA reads TGCGCCAGCAGCTTGGAAGCGGGGGCCGGGGAGCTGTTTTTT. It specifies CASSLEAGAGELFF. Drawing the rest from reference TRBV5-1 and TRBJ2-2, the complete variable domain is KAGVTQTPRYLIKTRGQQVTLSCSPISGHRSVSWYQQTPGQGLQFLFEYFSETQRNKGNFPGRFSGRQFSNSRSEMNVSTLELGDSALYLCASSLEAGAGELFFGEGSRLTVL.

CDR3 amino acids: CASSPGEGMNTEAFF. As DNA, the CDR3 is TGCGCCAGCAGCCCCGGCGAAGGGATGAACACTGAAGCTTTCTTT. The chain couples TRBV5-1 to TRBJ1-1; D unresolved. Deletions cut 4 bases from V and 0 bases from J, with 13 bases between. This CDR3 contains 15 residues. Germline-derived CDR1 and CDR2 are SGHRS and YFSETQ.